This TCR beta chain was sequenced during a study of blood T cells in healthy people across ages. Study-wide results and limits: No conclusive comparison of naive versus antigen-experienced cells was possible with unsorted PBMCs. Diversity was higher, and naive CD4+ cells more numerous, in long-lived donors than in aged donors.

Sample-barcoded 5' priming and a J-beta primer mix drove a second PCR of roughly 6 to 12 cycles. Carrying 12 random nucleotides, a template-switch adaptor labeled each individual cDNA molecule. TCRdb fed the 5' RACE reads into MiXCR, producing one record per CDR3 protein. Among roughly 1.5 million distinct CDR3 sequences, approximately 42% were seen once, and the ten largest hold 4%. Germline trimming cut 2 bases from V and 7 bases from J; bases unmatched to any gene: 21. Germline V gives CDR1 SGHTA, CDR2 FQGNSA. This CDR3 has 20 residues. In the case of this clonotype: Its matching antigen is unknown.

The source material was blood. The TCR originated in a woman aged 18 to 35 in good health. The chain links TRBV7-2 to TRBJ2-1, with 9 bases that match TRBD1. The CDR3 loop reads CASSLRGFLTRDRVINEQFF. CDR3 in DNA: TGTGCCAGCAGCTTACGGGGGTTCTTAACTCGGGACAGGGTTATAAATGAGCAGTTCTTC.